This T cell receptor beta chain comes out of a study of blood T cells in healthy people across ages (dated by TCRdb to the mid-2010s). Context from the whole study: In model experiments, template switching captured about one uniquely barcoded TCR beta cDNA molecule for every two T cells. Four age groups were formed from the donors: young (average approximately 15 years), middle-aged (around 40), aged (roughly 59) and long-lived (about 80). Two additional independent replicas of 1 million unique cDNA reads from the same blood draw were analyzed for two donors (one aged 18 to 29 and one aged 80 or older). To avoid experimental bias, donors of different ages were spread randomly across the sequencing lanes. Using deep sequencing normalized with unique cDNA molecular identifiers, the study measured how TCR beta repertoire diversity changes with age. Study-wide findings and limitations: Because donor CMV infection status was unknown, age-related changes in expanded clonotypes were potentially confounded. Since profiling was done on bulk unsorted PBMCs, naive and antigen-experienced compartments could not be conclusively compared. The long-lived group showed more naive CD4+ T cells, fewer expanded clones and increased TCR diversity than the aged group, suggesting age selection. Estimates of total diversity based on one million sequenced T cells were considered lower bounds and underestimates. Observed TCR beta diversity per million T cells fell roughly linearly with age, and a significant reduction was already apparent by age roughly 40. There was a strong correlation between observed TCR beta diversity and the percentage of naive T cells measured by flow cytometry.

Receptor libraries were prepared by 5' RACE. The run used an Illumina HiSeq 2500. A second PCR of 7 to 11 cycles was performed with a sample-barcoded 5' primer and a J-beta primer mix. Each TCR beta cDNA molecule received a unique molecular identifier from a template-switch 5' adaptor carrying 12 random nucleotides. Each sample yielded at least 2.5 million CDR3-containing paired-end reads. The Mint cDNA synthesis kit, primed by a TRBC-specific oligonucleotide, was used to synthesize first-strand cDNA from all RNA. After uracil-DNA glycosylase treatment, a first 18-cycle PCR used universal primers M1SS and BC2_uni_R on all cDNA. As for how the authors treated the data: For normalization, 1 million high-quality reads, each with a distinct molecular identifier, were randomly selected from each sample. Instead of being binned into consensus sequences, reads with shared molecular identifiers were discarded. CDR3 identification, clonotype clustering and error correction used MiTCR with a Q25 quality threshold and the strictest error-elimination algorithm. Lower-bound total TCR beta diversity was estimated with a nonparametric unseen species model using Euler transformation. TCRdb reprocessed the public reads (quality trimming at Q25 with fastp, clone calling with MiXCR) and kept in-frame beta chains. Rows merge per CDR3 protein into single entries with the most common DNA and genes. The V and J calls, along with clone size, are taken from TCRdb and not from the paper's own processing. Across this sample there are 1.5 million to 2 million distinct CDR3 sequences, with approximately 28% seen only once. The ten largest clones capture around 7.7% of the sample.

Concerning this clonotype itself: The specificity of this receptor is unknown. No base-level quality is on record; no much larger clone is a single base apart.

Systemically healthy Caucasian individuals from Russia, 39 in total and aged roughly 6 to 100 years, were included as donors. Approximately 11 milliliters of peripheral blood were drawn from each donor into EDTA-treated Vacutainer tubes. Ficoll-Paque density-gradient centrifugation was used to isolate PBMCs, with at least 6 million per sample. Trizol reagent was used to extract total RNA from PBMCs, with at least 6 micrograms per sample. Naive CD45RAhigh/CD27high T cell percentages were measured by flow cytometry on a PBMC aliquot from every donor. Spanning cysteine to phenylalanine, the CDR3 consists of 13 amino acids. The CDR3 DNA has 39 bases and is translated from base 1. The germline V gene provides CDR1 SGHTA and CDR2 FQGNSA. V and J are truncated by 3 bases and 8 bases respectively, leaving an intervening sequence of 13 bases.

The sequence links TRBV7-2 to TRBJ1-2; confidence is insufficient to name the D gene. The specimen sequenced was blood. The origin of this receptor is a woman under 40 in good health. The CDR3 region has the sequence CASSFGNLYGYTF. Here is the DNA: TGTGCCAGCAGCTTTGGGAACTTGTACGGCTACACCTTC. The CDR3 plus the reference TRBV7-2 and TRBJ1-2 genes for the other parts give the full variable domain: GAGVSQSPSNKVTEKGKDVELRCDPISGHTALYWYRQSLGQGLEFLIYFQGNSAPDKSGLPSDRFSAERTGGSVSTLTIQRTQQEDSAVYLCASSFGNLYGYTFGSGTRLTVV.